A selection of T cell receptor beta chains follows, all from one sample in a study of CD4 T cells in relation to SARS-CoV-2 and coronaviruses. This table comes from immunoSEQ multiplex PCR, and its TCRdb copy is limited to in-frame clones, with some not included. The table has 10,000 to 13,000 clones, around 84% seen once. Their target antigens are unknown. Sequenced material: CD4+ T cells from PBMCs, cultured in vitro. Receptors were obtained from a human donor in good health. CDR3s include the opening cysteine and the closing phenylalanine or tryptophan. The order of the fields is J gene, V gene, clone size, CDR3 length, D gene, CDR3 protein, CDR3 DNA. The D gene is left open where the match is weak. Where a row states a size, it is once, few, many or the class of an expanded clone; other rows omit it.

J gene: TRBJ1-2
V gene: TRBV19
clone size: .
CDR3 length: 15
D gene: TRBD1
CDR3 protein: CASSIDRQGRFGYTF
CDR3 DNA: TGTGCCAGTAGTATAGATAGACAGGGGAGGTTTGGCTACACCTTC

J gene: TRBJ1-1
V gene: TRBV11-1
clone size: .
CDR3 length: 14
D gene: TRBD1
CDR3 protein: CASTLDRRIPEAFF
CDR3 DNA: TGTGCCAGCACCCTGGACAGGAGAATCCCTGAAGCTTTCTTT

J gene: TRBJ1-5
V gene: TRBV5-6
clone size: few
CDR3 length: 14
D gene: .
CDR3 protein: CASSLGQLNQPQHF
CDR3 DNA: TGTGCCAGCAGCTTGGGACAGTTAAATCAGCCCCAGCATTTT

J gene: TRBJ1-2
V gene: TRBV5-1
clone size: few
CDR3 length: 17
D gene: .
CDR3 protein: CASSLGGVIRGSYGYTF
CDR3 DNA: TGCGCCAGCAGCTTGGGCGGGGTCATTCGGGGATCCTATGGCTACACCTTC

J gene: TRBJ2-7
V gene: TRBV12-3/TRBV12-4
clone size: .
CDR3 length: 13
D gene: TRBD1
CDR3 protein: CASSFGTGDEQYF
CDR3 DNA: TGTGCCAGCAGTTTCGGGACAGGGGACGAGCAGTACTTC

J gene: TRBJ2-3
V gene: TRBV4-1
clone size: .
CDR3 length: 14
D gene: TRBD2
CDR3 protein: CASSSAGGVDTQYF
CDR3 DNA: TGCGCCAGCAGCTCAGCGGGGGGTGTAGATACGCAGTATTTT

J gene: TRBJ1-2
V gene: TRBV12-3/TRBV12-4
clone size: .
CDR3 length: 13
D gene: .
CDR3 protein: CASSFRSNYGYTF
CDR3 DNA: TGTGCCAGCAGTTTTCGGTCTAACTATGGCTACACCTTC

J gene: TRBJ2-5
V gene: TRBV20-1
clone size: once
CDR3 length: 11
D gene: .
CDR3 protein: CKAGNQETQYF
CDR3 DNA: TGCAAAGCGGGCAACCAAGAGACCCAGTACTTC

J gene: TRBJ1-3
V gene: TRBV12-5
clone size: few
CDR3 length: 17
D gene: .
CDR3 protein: CASGIPPRSFSGNTIYF
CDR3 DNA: TGTGCTAGTGGCATACCCCCCCGCTCTTTCTCTGGAAACACCATATATTTT

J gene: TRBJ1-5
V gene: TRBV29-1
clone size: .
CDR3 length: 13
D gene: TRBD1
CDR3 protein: CSVGQGGNQPQHF
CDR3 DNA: TGCAGCGTGGGACAGGGTGGCAATCAGCCCCAGCATTTT

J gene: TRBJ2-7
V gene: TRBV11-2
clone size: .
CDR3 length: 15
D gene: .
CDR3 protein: CASSLVRDTPREQYF
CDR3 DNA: TGTGCCAGCAGCTTAGTAAGGGACACCCCTCGGGAGCAGTACTTC

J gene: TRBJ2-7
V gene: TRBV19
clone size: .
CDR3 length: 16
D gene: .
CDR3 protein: CASSTWTGRGGYEQYF
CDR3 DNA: TGTGCCAGTAGTACGTGGACAGGGCGCGGGGGGTACGAGCAGTACTTC

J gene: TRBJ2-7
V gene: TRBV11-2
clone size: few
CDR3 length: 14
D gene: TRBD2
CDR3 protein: CASSLTSGSYEQYF
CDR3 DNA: TGTGCCAGCAGCTTGACTAGCGGGAGTTACGAGCAGTACTTC